The next 12 T cell receptor beta chains were all read from a single sample in a study of blood T cells in healthy people across ages. For the second PCR, which ran for roughly 6 to 12 cycles, a sample-barcoded 5' primer and a J-beta primer mix were used. TCRdb called the 5' RACE reads again in MiXCR, with one record for every CDR3 protein. In the table there are hundreds of thousands of distinct CDR3 sequences, 35% to 50% of which are singletons. Sample: blood. These receptors all stem from a man older than 75 in good health.

In its sample, this clonotype was seen a few times. The rearrangement uses TRBV29-1 and TRBJ2-3; D may match TRBD1 or TRBD2 (5 bases each). The germline V gene has CDR1 SQVTM and CDR2 ANQGSEA. This CDR3 has 14 residues. Trimming removed 1 base at V and 3 bases at J, with 11 bases between. The CDR3 protein is CSVEGGIRTDTQYF. The CDR3 coding sequence is TGCAGCGTTGAAGGGGGGATTAGAACAGATACGCAGTATTTT.

This clonotype was picked up a small number of times. The V gene is TRBV28, the J gene TRBJ2-1; D may correspond to TRBD1 or TRBD2 (5 bases each). V was trimmed by 9 bases and J by 6 bases, leaving 30 bases between them. This CDR3 spans 18 amino acids. The germline gives CDR1 MDHEN, CDR2 SYDVKM. The chain's CDR3 is CASLATHPLSGTSNEQFF. In nucleotides, the CDR3 is TGTGCCAGTTTGGCCACACACCCCCTCTCCGGGACCTCCAATGAGCAGTTCTTC.

The chain has TRBV14 and TRBJ2-3, with 11 bases matching TRBD2. The CDR3 covers 13 residues. V lost 6 bases and J lost 8; bases outside the gene matches: 4. Germline CDR1 reads SGHDN; CDR2 reads FVKESK. The CDR3 DNA is TGTGCCAGCAGGCAACTAGCGGGAGTTACGCAGTATTTT. Its protein product is CASRQLAGVTQYF. Based on the CDR3 plus reference TRBV14 and TRBJ2-3, the full variable domain is EAGVTQFPSHSVIEKGQTVTLRCDPISGHDNLYWYRRVMGKEIKFLLHFVKESKQDESGMPNNRFLAERTGGTYSTLKVQPAELEDSGVYFCASRQLAGVTQYFGPGTRLTVL.

The CDR3 reads CASSARYLRGAPYEQYF. The CDR3 nucleotides read TGTGCCAGCAGCGCACGTTACCTACGGGGGGCCCCCTACGAGCAGTACTTC. This chain connects TRBV11-3 to TRBJ2-7, with TRBD2 as a possible D gene (7 bases). Trimming removed 5 bases at V and 2 bases at J, with 22 bases between. Per germline, CDR1 SGHNT and CDR2 YENEEA. CDR3 length equals 17 residues.

V is TRBV28 and J is TRBJ2-2; D is ambiguous. The V gene's germline CDR1 is MDHEN and CDR2 SYDVKM. The V and J ends lost 6 bases and 1 base respectively, with 6 bases between them. The CDR3 runs to 13 residues. The CDR3 nucleotides are TGTGCCAGCAGGCCGCGGAACACCGGGGAGCTGTTTTTT. This sequence encodes CASRPRNTGELFF.

J is TRBJ2-7 and V is TRBV29-1; D could derive from TRBD1 or TRBD2 (5 bases each). The ends were cut back, 3 bases at V and 0 bases at J, with 6 bases in the middle. The CDR3 has 12 residues. The germline V gene encodes CDR1 SQVTM and CDR2 ANQGSEA. For the CDR3, the DNA is TGCAGCGTTGAGGGGACCTCCTACGAGCAGTACTTC. Residues: CSVEGTSYEQYF.

The V and J genes are TRBV11-2 and TRBJ2-3; D assignment may be TRBD1 or TRBD2 (6 bases each). The CDR3 extends over 12 amino acids. Trimming removed 11 bases from V and 1 base from J, with 10 bases in between. The germline V gene encodes CDR1 SGHAT and CDR2 FQNNGV. CDR3 region: CAGGRGTDTQYF. The CDR3 DNA follows: TGTGCCGGGGGGCGTGGCACAGATACGCAGTATTTT.

There are a few counts of this clonotype. The J gene is TRBJ2-7, the V gene TRBV15; D gene ambiguous. Trimming stripped 0 bases from V and 0 bases from J, with 12 bases between. CDR1 LNHNV and CDR2 YYDKDF come from the germline V gene (reference sequence). This CDR3 contains 16 residues. CDR3 sequence reads: CATSRDQVFSSYEQYF. The DNA of the CDR3 is TGTGCCACCAGCAGAGATCAGGTCTTTAGCTCCTACGAGCAGTACTTC.

There are a few counts of this clonotype. The rearrangement joins TRBV10-3 to TRBJ1-5, with 7 bases aligning to TRBD1. Germline assignment: CDR1 ENHRY and CDR2 SYGVKD. V lost 2 bases and J lost 6; bases outside the gene matches: 7. The length of the CDR3 is 15 residues. CDR3 sequence: CAISEARGHGQPQHF. In DNA form, the CDR3 reads TGTGCCATCAGTGAGGCTAGGGGGCACGGTCAGCCCCAGCATTTT.

This sequence joins TRBV3-1 and TRBJ2-5; D perhaps matches TRBD1 (7 bases). The V gene's germline CDR1 is LGHDT and CDR2 YNNKEL (reference sequence). This CDR3 region has 16 residues. Deletions cut 3 bases from V and 0 bases from J, with 14 bases between. The chain's CDR3 is CASSHYPGGYQETQYF. The DNA for the CDR3 is TGTGCCAGCAGCCACTACCCAGGGGGGTACCAAGAGACCCAGTACTTC.

This clonotype appeared a few times. The V gene is TRBV12-3 or TRBV12-4, the J gene TRBJ1-6; D remains unclear. This CDR3 is built from 13 residues. V was cut by 7 bases and J by 2 bases, with 6 bases left in between. CDR3 bases: TGTGCCAGCACCCCACCCTATAATTCACCCCTCCACTTT. It specifies CASTPPYNSPLHF.

Details on this clonotype: This may stem from a read error, because a much larger clone lies one nucleotide away. V usage is TRBV12-3 or TRBV12-4 and J usage is TRBJ2-5, with D possibly TRBD1 on 6 matching bases. The CDR3 extends over 13 amino acids. V lost 5 bases, J lost 11 bases, and 18 bases lay in between. In DNA, the CDR3 is TGTGCCAGCAGTCCCTACAGGGTGGGCGGGCAGTACTTC. Protein: CASSPYRVGGQYF.